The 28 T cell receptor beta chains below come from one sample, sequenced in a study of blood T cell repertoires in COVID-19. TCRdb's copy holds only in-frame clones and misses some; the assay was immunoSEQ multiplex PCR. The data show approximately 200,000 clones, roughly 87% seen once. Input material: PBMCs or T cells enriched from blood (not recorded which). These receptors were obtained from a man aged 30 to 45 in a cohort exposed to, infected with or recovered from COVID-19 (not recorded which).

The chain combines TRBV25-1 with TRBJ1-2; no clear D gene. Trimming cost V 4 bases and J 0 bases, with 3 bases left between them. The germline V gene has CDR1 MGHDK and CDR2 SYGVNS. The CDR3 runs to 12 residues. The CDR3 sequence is CASSVANYGYTF. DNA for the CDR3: TGTGCCAGCAGTGTAGCTAACTATGGCTACACCTTC.

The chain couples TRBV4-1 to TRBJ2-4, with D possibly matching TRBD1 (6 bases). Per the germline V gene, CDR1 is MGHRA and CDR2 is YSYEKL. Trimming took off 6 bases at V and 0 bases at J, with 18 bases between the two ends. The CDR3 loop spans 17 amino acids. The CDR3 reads CASSPIETGRAKNIQYF. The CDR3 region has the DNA TGCGCCAGCAGTCCTATAGAGACAGGTCGAGCCAAAAACATTCAGTACTTC.

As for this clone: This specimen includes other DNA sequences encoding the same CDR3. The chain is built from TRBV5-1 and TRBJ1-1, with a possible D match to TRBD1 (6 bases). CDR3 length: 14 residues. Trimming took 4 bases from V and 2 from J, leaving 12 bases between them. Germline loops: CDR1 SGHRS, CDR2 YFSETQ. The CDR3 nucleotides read TGCGCCAGCAGCAGCAGGACAGCTAACACTGAAGCTTTCTTT. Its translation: CASSSRTANTEAFF.

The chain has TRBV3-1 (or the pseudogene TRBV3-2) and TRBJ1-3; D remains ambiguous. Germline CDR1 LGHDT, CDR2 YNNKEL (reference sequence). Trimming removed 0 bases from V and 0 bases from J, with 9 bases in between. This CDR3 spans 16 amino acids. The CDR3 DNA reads TGTGCCAGCAGCCAAGAGAACTTGAGCTCTGGAAACACCATATATTTT. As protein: CASSQENLSSGNTIYF.

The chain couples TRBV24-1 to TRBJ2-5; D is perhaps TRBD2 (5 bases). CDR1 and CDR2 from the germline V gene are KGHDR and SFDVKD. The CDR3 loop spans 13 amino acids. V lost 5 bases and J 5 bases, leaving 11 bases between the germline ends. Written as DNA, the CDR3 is TGTGCCACCAGTGCCCTCTCGGGGGAGACCCAGTACTTC. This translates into CATSALSGETQYF.

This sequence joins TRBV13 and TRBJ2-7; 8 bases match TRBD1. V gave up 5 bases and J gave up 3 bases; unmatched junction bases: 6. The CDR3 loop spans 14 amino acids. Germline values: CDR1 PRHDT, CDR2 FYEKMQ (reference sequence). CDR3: CASSERQGIYEQYF. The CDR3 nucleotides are TGTGCCAGCAGCGAACGACAGGGGATCTACGAGCAGTACTTC.

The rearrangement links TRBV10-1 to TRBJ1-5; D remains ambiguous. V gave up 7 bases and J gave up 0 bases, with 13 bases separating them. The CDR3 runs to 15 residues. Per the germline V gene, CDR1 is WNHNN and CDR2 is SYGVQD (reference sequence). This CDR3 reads CASKPHSNSNQPQHF. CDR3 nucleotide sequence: TGCGCCAGCAAGCCCCACAGCAATAGCAATCAGCCCCAGCATTTT.

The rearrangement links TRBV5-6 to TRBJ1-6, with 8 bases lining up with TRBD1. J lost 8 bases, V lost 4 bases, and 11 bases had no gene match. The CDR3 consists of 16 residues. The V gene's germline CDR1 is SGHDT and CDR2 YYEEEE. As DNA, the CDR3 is TGTGCCAGCAGCGGCGGGACAGGTCGTGCGGATTCACCCCTCCACTTT. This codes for CASSGGTGRADSPLHF.

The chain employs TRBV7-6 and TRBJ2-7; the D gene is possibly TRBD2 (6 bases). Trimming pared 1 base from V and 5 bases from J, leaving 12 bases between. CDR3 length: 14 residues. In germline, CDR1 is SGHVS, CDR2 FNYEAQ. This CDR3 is CASSLGGNFDEQYF. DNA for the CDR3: TGTGCCAGCAGCTTAGGCGGGAACTTCGACGAGCAGTACTTC.

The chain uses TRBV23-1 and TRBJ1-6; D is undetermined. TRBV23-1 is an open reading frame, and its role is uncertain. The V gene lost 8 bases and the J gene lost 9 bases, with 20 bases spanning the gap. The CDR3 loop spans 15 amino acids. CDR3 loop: CASPSPWKSGSPLHF. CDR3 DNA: TGCGCCAGCCCTTCGCCATGGAAAAGCGGTTCACCCCTCCACTTT.

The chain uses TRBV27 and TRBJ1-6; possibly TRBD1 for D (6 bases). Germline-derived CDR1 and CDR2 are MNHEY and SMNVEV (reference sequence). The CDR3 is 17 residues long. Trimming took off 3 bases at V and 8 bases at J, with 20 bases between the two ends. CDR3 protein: CASSFMPLGGSDSPLHF. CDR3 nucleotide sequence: TGTGCCAGCAGTTTCATGCCTTTAGGGGGTTCGGATTCACCCCTCCACTTT.

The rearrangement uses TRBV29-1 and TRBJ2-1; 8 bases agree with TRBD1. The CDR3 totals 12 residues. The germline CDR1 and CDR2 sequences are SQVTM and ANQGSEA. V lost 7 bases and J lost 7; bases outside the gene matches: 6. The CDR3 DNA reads TGCAGCGAATTGACAGGGGAAAATGAGCAGTTCTTC. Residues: CSELTGENEQFF.

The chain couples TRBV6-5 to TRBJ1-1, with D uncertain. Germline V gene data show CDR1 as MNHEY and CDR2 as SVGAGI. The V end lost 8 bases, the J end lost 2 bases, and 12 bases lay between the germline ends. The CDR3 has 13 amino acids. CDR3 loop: CASSEQRNTEAFF. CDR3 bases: TGTGCCAGCTCAGAACAGAGAAACACTGAAGCTTTCTTT.

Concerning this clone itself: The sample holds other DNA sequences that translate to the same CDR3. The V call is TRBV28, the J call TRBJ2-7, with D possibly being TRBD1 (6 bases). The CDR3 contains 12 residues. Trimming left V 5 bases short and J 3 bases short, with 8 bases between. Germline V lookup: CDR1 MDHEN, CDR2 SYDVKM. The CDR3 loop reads CASSLQGYEQYF. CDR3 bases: TGTGCCAGCAGTCTACAGGGCTACGAGCAGTACTTC.

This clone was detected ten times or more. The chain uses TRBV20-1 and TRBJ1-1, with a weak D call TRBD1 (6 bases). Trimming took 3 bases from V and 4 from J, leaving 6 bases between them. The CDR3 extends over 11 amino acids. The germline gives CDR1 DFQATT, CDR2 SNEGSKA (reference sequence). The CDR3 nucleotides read TGCAGTGCTAGGGGGGCCACTGAAGCTTTCTTT. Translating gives CSARGATEAFF.

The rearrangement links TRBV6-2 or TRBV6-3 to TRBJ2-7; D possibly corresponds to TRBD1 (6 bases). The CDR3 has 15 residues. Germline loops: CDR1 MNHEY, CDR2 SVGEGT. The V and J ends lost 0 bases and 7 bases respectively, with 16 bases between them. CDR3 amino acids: CASSYSRGGLWEQYF. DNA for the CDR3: TGTGCCAGCAGTTACTCCAGGGGCGGGTTGTGGGAGCAGTACTTC.

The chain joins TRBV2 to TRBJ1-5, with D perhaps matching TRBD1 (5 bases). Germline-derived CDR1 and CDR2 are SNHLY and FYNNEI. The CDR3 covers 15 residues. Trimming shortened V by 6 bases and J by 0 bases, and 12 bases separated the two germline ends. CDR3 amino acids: CASRRQDNSNQPQHF. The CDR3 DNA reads TGTGCCAGCAGGCGCCAGGACAATAGCAATCAGCCCCAGCATTTT.

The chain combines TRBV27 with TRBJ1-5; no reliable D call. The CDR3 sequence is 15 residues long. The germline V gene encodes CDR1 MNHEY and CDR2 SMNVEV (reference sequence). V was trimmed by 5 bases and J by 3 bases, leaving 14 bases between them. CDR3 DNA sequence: TGTGCCAGCAGTCTCCGACTGGAACCCAATCAGCCCCAGCATTTT. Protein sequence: CASSLRLEPNQPQHF.

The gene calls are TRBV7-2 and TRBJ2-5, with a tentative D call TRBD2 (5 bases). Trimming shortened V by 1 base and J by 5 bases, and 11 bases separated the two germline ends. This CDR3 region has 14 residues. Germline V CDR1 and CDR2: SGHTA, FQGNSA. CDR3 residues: CASSLGRRGETQYF. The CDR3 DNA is TGTGCCAGCAGCTTAGGCCGGAGAGGGGAGACCCAGTACTTC.

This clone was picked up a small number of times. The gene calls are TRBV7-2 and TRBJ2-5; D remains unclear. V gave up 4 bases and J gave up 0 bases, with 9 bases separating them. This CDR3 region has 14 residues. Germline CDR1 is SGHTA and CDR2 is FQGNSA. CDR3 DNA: TGTGCCAGCAGCTCCCTAAACGACCAAGAGACCCAGTACTTC. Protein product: CASSSLNDQETQYF. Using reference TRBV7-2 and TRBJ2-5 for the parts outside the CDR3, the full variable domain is GAGVSQSPSNKVTEKGKDVELRCDPISGHTALYWYRQSLGQGLEFLIYFQGNSAPDKSGLPSDRFSAERTGGSVSTLTIQRTQQEDSAVYLCASSSLNDQETQYFGPGTRLLVL.

The DNA for the CDR3 is TGTGCCAGCGTACGGGAGGGCCTAAATGGCCAAGAGACCCAGTACTTC. Translating it yields CASVREGLNGQETQYF. J is TRBJ2-5 and V is TRBV2; 8 bases map to TRBD2. The CDR3 is made up of 16 amino acids. V was pared by 8 bases and J by 1 base, with 12 bases of the junction left unmatched. Germline-derived CDR1 and CDR2 are SNHLY and FYNNEI.

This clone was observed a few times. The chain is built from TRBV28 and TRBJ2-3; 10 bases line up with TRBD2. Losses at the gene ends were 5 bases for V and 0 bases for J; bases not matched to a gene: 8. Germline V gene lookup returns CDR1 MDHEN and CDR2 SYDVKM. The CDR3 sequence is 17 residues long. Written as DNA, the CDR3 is TGTGCCAGCAGTCCGCCGGGACTAGCGAGTAGCACAGATACGCAGTATTTT. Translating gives CASSPPGLASSTDTQYF.

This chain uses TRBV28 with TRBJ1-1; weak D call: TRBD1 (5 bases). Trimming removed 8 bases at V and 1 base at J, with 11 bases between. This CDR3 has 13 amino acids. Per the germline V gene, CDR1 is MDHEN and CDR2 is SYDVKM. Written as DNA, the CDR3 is TGTGCCAGCTGTATCGGACAGAACACTGAAGCTTTCTTT. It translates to CASCIGQNTEAFF.

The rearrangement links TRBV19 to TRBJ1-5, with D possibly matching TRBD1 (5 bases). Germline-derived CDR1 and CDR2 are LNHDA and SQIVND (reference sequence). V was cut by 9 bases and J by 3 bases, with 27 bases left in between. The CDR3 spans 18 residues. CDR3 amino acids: CASTLRTGRREDNQPQHF. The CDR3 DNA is TGTGCCAGCACACTTCGAACAGGCAGGCGTGAGGACAATCAGCCCCAGCATTTT.

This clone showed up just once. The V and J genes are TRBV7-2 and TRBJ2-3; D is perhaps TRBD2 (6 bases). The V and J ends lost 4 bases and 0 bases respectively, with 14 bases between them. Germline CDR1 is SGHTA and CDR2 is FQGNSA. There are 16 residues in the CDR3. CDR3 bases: TGTGCCAGCAGCTCCCATAGCGGAGTCAGCACAGATACGCAGTATTTT. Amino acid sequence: CASSSHSGVSTDTQYF.

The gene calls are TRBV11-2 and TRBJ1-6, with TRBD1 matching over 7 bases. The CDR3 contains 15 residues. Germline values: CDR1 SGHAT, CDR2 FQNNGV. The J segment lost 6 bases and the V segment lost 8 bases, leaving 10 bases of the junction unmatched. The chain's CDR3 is CASVPGGQSNSPLHF. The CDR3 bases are TGTGCCAGCGTCCCAGGGGGACAGTCTAATTCACCCCTCCACTTT. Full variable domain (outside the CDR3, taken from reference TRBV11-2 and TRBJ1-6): EAGVAQSPRYKIIEKRQSVAFWCNPISGHATLYWYQQILGQGPKLLIQFQNNGVVDDSQLPKDRFSAERLKGVDSTLKIQPAKLEDSAVYLCASVPGGQSNSPLHFGNGTRLTVT.

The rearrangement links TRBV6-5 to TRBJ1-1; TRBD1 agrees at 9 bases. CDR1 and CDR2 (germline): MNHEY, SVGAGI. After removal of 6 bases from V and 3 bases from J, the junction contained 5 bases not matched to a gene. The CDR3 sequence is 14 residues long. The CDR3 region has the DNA TGTGCCAGCAGGACAGGGGGGATGGACACTGAAGCTTTCTTT. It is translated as CASRTGGMDTEAFF.

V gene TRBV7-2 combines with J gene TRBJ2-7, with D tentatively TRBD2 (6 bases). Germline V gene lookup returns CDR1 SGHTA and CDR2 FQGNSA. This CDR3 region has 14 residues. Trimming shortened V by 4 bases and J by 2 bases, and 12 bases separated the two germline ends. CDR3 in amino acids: CASSSGLPPYEQYF. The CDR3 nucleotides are TGTGCCAGCAGCTCGGGACTCCCTCCCTACGAGCAGTACTTC.